The rows below give T cell receptor beta chains drawn from one sample of a study of tumor-infiltrating lymphocytes in primary liver carcinoma. TCRdb processed the multiplex PCR reads anew with MiXCR; each CDR3 protein has one entry. This table holds fewer than 250,000 distinct CDR3 sequences, over 80% found once. The sequenced sample consisted of tumor tissue from primary liver carcinoma. Receptors were obtained from a man aged 35 to 55 with primary liver carcinoma and hepatitis B virus infection. Each CDR3 is given with its conserved first and last residue. D genes are given only for firm matches. Expanded clones get a size class; other rows say once, few or many, or leave the size out.

v_gene	d_gene	abundance	j_gene	CDR3nt	CDR3aa
TRBV7-9	-	once	TRBJ1-1	TGTGCCAGCAGATTAGCGATGGGCGGGGGGCAAACTGGAGCTATCTTT	CASRLAMGGGQTGAIF
TRBV11-3	-	-	TRBJ2-4	TGTGCCAGCAGCTTCGGAGTGATAACCAGAAACATTCAGTACTTC	CASSFGVITRNIQYF
TRBV29-1	-	-	TRBJ2-1	TGCAGCGTTGATCTTTCTAGGTCCAATCCCAATGAGCAGTCCTTC	CSVDLSRSNPNEQSF
TRBV14	TRBD2	-	TRBJ2-1	TGTGCCAGCAGTGCCATAGCGGGGTGGGTAAACAATGAGCGGTTCTTC	CASSAIAGWVNNERFF
TRBV29-1	-	once	TRBJ2-5	TGCAGCGCTACGCCGGGGGATACCCAGTACTTC	CSATPGDTQYF
TRBV14	-	-	TRBJ2-3	TGTGCCAGCAGTTGGGGGGCCTGGACTGGTACGCAGTATTTT	CASSWGAWTGTQYF
TRBV5-1	-	-	TRBJ2-3	TGCGCCAGCAGCTCCGCCGGGAGCTGGATAGATAGGCAGTATTTT	CASSSAGSWIDRQYF
TRBV4-1	TRBD2	-	TRBJ2-2	TGCGCTAGCAGCCAAGACGCCCCCCTAGCGGCGAACACCGGGGAGCTGTTTTTT	CASSQDAPLAANTGELFF
TRBV29-1	-	-	TRBJ1-1	TGCAGCGTGACAGTGGATGCAATGACCACTGAAGCTTTCTTT	CSVTVDAMTTEAFF
TRBV6-1	TRBD2	few	TRBJ2-3	TGTGCCAGCAATCCGACTAGCGGGAGATTGGATACGCAGTATTTT	CASNPTSGRLDTQYF
TRBV28	-	-	TRBJ1-3	TGTGCCAGCAGCCTCTCCCTGGCAGGGAGTGGAAACACGATGTATTTT	CASSLSLAGSGNTMYF
TRBV6-6	TRBD1	once	TRBJ1-1	TGTGCCAACAGTTATGACAGGGGGCTTCCTGAAGCTTTCTTT	CANSYDRGLPEAFF
TRBV11-1	-	-	TRBJ2-3	TGTGCTATCAGCTTAGCTGGAGGAAGCACAGATACGCAGTATTTT	CAISLAGGSTDTQYF
TRBV6-6	TRBD2	-	TRBJ2-7	TGTGCCAGCAGTCATCGAGTGGGAGGGACTACCTACGAGCAGTACTTC	CASSHRVGGTTYEQYF
TRBV29-1	-	-	TRBJ2-5	TGCAGCTGCCACGTCGGGGCGGGGCAAGAGACCCAATGCTTC	CSCHVGAGQETQCF
TRBV6-6	TRBD1	-	TRBJ1-4	TGTGCCAGCAGTAACCGGGACAGGGGGAGAGGCGAAAGATTGTTTTTT	CASSNRDRGRGERLFF
TRBV4-1	-	-	TRBJ2-6	TGCGCCCGCAGCCAAGTTGGGACCAAGGTCCTAACTTTC	CARSQVGTKVLTF
TRBV12-3/TRBV12-4	TRBD1	many	TRBJ2-4	TGTGCCAGCAGTTTATTACAGGGGGCCAAAAACATTCAGTACTTC	CASSLLQGAKNIQYF
TRBV12-3/TRBV12-4	-	-	TRBJ1-1	TGTGCCAGCGGTTTTTCAGGGGCTGTTGAAGCTTTCTTT	CASGFSGAVEAFF
TRBV11-2	-	-	TRBJ2-7	TGTGCCAGCAGCTTATCGGCAGAGTCTTCCTACGAGCAGTGCTTC	CASSLSAESSYEQCF
TRBV6-2/TRBV6-3	TRBD2	-	TRBJ2-7	TGTGCCAGCTATAGCGGGAGGGAAGGAGATCACTCCTACGAGCAGTACTTC	CASYSGREGDHSYEQYF
TRBV11-2	TRBD2	-	TRBJ2-7	TGTGTCAGCAGCTCTGAAGGGACTAGCGGCAGGGCTTCCTACGAGCAGTACTTC	CVSSSEGTSGRASYEQYF
TRBV7-3	TRBD2	-	TRBJ2-3	TGTGCCAGCAGCTCAAAGGGGACTAGCGCAAGCACAGATATGCACTATTTT	CASSSKGTSASTDMHYF
TRBV11-1	-	once	TRBJ2-1	TGTGCCATCAGCCTTGGCCTGAACAATGAGCAGCTCTTC	CAISLGLNNEQLF
TRBV28	-	-	TRBJ2-7	TGTGCCAGGAGCGACTGGGGGGAGCAGTACTTC	CARSDWGEQYF